One and the same sample provided the 27 T cell receptor beta chains below, sequenced in a study of blood T cell repertoires in COVID-19. Generated by immunoSEQ multiplex PCR, the TCRdb table keeps only in-frame clones and is missing some. The sample lists about 280,000 clones, 75% to 90% occurring once. The sequenced sample consisted of PBMCs or T cells enriched from blood (not recorded which). The receptors were sampled from a woman aged 25 to 39 with acute COVID-19.

The chain has TRBV7-3 and TRBJ2-1; TRBD1 matches at 9 bases. V shed 4 bases and J 8 bases; nucleotides not matched to a gene: 3. The CDR3 sequence is 13 residues long. CDR1 and CDR2 from the germline V gene are SGHTA and FQGTGA. The CDR3 loop is CASSSGQGHEQFF. DNA for the CDR3: TGTGCCAGCAGCTCGGGACAGGGTCATGAGCAGTTCTTC.

The J gene is TRBJ2-1, the V gene TRBV7-2; maybe TRBD1 (8 bases). Trimming took 1 base from V and 8 from J, leaving 12 bases between them. The CDR3 totals 14 residues. In germline, CDR1 is SGHTA, CDR2 FQGNSA. DNA of the CDR3: TGTGCCAGCAGCTTAGGACAGGGGAGGGATGAGCAGTTCTTC. Protein: CASSLGQGRDEQFF.

The genes are TRBV27 and TRBJ1-3; 10 nucleotides agree with TRBD1. The germline V gene encodes CDR1 MNHEY and CDR2 SMNVEV (reference sequence). V lost 4 bases, J lost 3 bases, and 3 bases stayed unmatched. The CDR3 is made up of 15 amino acids. As DNA, the CDR3 is TGTGCCAGCAGTTCCCGGGACAGGGGTGGAAACACCATATATTTT. Translation: CASSSRDRGGNTIYF.

This chain joins TRBV7-9 and TRBJ2-1; the match to TRBD2 covers 8 bases. Germline CDR1 reads SEHNR; CDR2 reads FQNEAQ (reference sequence). The CDR3 length is 13 residues. Trimming took 3 bases from V and 6 from J; bases not matched to a gene: 1. The CDR3 nucleotides are TGTGCCAGCAGCTTCGCGGGGGGCAATGAGCAGTTCTTC. It specifies CASSFAGGNEQFF.

The chain uses TRBV13 and TRBJ1-1, with a possible D match to TRBD1 (5 bases). Germline values: CDR1 PRHDT, CDR2 FYEKMQ (reference sequence). Trimming removed 2 bases from V and 11 bases from J, with 21 bases in between. This CDR3 contains 15 residues. CDR3 residues: CASSLSMWGEKGAFF. The CDR3 nucleotides read TGTGCCAGCAGCTTATCCATGTGGGGGGAAAAGGGGGCTTTCTTT.

The CDR3 DNA follows: TGTGCCAGCAGCTTAGTAGGCGGGAGCACAGATACGCAGTATTTT. Its protein is CASSLVGGSTDTQYF. The V call is TRBV11-3, the J call TRBJ2-3, with a possible D match to TRBD2 (5 bases). Germline V gene sequence: CDR1 SGHNT, CDR2 YENEEA. Between the trimmed V and J ends, which lost 1 base and 0 bases, there was a span of 8 bases. CDR3 length: 15 residues.

V is TRBV27 and J is TRBJ2-7, with 7 bases fitting TRBD2. The CDR3 contains 14 residues. Germline V CDR1 and CDR2: MNHEY, SMNVEV (reference sequence). Trimming took 2 bases from V and 7 from J; bases not matched to a gene: 8. In DNA form, the CDR3 reads TGTGCCAGCAGTTTAACGGGGGAGGGGAAAGAGCAGTACTTC. As protein: CASSLTGEGKEQYF.

In its sample, this clone was seen once. This chain connects TRBV5-6 to TRBJ2-7, with TRBD1 matching over 7 bases. The germline gives CDR1 SGHDT, CDR2 YYEEEE. CDR3 length equals 14 residues. V was clipped by 4 bases and J by 2 bases; unmatched bases: 6. In DNA form, the CDR3 reads TGTGCCAGCAGCCGAGGGGACAGAGCCTACGAGCAGTACTTC. Translated: CASSRGDRAYEQYF.

This chain links TRBV19 with TRBJ2-7; D unclear. CDR1 and CDR2 (germline): LNHDA, SQIVND (reference sequence). The CDR3 sequence is 14 residues long. V gave up 1 base and J gave up 0 bases, with 7 bases separating them. The CDR3: CASSIGHPSYEQYF. DNA for the CDR3: TGTGCCAGTAGTATAGGGCACCCCTCCTACGAGCAGTACTTC.

This clone was seen once. The sample contains more than one DNA sequence encoding this CDR3. The V call is TRBV18, the J call TRBJ1-4; unclear D gene. Germline V gives CDR1 KGHSH, CDR2 LQKENI. This CDR3 comprises 13 residues. V dropped 3 bases and J dropped 8 bases, with 10 bases sitting between them. The CDR3 here is CASSPTGGEKLFF. For the CDR3, the DNA is TGTGCCAGCTCACCCACGGGTGGGGAAAAACTGTTTTTT.

The rearrangement uses TRBV10-3 and TRBJ1-4; D ambiguous. The CDR3 has 16 residues. CDR1 and CDR2 (germline): ENHRY, SYGVKD. Trimming cost V 0 bases and J 3 bases, with 11 bases left between them. CDR3 coding DNA: TGTGCCATCAGTGAGTCAGTCGGGGTGGCTAATGAAAAACTGTTTTTT. This sequence encodes CAISESVGVANEKLFF.

The rearrangement uses TRBV7-2 and TRBJ2-1, with D perhaps matching TRBD1 or TRBD2 (5 bases each). Between the trimmed V and J ends, which lost 5 bases and 0 bases, there was a span of 17 bases. CDR3 length equals 17 residues. Germline assignment: CDR1 SGHTA and CDR2 FQGNSA. CDR3 sequence (DNA): TGTGCCAGCAGCCTAGGGGCGGGTCTAAGCTCCTACAATGAGCAGTTCTTC. As protein: CASSLGAGLSSYNEQFF.

This chain uses TRBV5-4 with TRBJ2-7; 9 positions match TRBD1. The CDR3 totals 15 residues. The V and J ends lost 4 bases and 0 bases, in that order; junction bases with no gene match: 5. Germline V CDR1 and CDR2: SGHNT, YYREEE (reference sequence). This CDR3 is CASSTKTGGSYEQYF. CDR3 bases: TGTGCCAGCAGCACCAAGACAGGGGGCTCCTACGAGCAGTACTTC.

V and J are TRBV5-1 and TRBJ2-7; 7 bases map to TRBD2. The J segment lost 9 bases and the V segment lost 4 bases, leaving 22 bases of the junction unmatched. The CDR3 extends over 17 amino acids. Germline CDR1 is SGHRS and CDR2 is YFSETQ. CDR3 protein: CASSPVLARKTSSGQYF. The CDR3 bases are TGCGCCAGCAGCCCCGTTCTAGCGAGGAAGACTTCTAGCGGGCAGTACTTC.

The J gene is TRBJ2-7, the V gene TRBV5-8; D gene unclear. This CDR3 region has 14 residues. Germline V CDR1 and CDR2: SGHTS, YDEGEE. V was shortened by 0 bases and J by 4 bases, with 11 bases between the two germline ends. The CDR3 region is CASSLADTRYEQYF. The CDR3 coding sequence is TGTGCCAGCAGCTTGGCAGACACCAGGTACGAGCAGTACTTC. The complete variable domain, with remaining parts taken from reference TRBV5-8 and TRBJ2-7, reads EAGVTQSPTHLIKTRGQQATLRCSPISGHTSVYWYQQALGLGLQFLLWYDEGEERNRGNFPPRFSGRQFPNYSSELNVNALELEDSALYLCASSLADTRYEQYFGPGTRLTVT.

The chain is built from TRBV3-1 (or the pseudogene TRBV3-2) and TRBJ1-5; 9 bases match TRBD1. The CDR3 has 19 residues. Per the germline V gene, CDR1 is LGHDT and CDR2 is YNNKEL (reference sequence). V was pared by 2 bases and J by 6 bases, with 17 bases of the junction left unmatched. The CDR3 spells CASSQSFSGTGGKSQPQHF. The CDR3, as DNA: TGTGCCAGCAGCCAATCTTTCTCTGGAACAGGGGGCAAAAGTCAGCCCCAGCATTTT.

This sequence joins TRBV4-2 and TRBJ2-3, with a weak D call TRBD1 (6 bases). CDR3 size: 16 residues. Germline V gene lookup returns CDR1 LGHNA and CDR2 YNFKEQ. The germline V and J ends were trimmed by 5 bases and 2 bases, with 17 bases remaining between them. The CDR3, as DNA: TGTGCCAGCAGCGAAGCACAGGGCGGATTCACAGATACGCAGTATTTT. Amino acids: CASSEAQGGFTDTQYF.

This chain uses TRBV7-3 with TRBJ2-1; TRBD2 matches at 11 bases. The CDR3 spans 15 residues. Trimming took 5 bases from V and 4 from J; bases not matched to a gene: 4. Looked up from germline, CDR1 is SGHTA and CDR2 is FQGTGA. CDR3 protein: CASSNGTSGYNEQFF. CDR3 bases: TGTGCCAGCAGCAACGGGACTAGCGGATACAATGAGCAGTTCTTC.

The chain links TRBV28 to TRBJ1-2, with 8 nucleotides matching TRBD1. Losses at the gene ends were 6 bases for V and 12 bases for J; bases not matched to a gene: 18. The CDR3 length is 15 residues. Germline CDR1 reads MDHEN; CDR2 reads SYDVKM. The CDR3 protein is CASRTNRGQGSIHTF. The CDR3 nucleotides are TGTGCCAGCAGGACGAACCGAGGACAGGGCAGTATCCACACCTTC.

This clone was picked up one time. V gene TRBV7-9 combines with J gene TRBJ2-1, with 7 bases that match TRBD2. After removal of 1 base from V and 9 bases from J, the junction contained 0 bases not matched to a gene. The CDR3 extends over 12 amino acids. Looked up from germline, CDR1 is SEHNR and CDR2 is FQNEAQ (reference sequence). CDR3 coding DNA: TGTGCCAGCAGCTTAGGCGGGAGTGAGCAGTTCTTC. This translates into CASSLGGSEQFF.

V and J are TRBV2 and TRBJ1-1; perhaps TRBD1 as D (6 bases). Germline CDR1 is SNHLY and CDR2 is FYNNEI. This CDR3 is 13 amino acids long. V dropped 10 bases and J dropped 4 bases, with 16 bases sitting between them. The CDR3 loop is CATVWGQSTEAFF. The DNA of the CDR3 is TGTGCCACGGTTTGGGGGCAGAGCACTGAAGCTTTCTTT.

The rearrangement links TRBV28 to TRBJ1-6; 7 bases are shared with TRBD1. The germline CDR1 and CDR2 sequences are MDHEN and SYDVKM. V was clipped by 0 bases and J by 5 bases; unmatched bases: 1. This CDR3 is 15 amino acids long. The CDR3 bases are TGTGCCAGCAGTTTATGGCAGGGGGATAATTCACCCCTCCACTTT. Protein sequence: CASSLWQGDNSPLHF.

This clone was picked up one time. This chain joins TRBV18 and TRBJ2-7, with D possibly being TRBD2 (6 bases). V was cut by 4 bases and J by 7 bases, with 23 bases left in between. CDR3 size: 16 residues. Germline lookup yields CDR1 KGHSH and CDR2 LQKENI. This chain's CDR3 is CASSQVQWRTTREQYF. The CDR3 bases are TGTGCCAGCTCACAAGTACAATGGCGGACTACTAGGGAGCAGTACTTC.

The V call is TRBV18, the J call TRBJ2-1; TRBD2 aligns across 10 bases. The CDR3 is 15 amino acids. Germline V gene sequence: CDR1 KGHSH, CDR2 LQKENI. V dropped 5 bases and J dropped 8; count of bases not matched to a gene: 9. The CDR3, as DNA: TGTGCCAGCTCAGCATCTAGCGGGAGTAACGATGAGCAGTTCTTC. As protein: CASSASSGSNDEQFF.

The chain recombines TRBV7-8 with TRBJ2-7; 9 bases are shared with TRBD2. V shed 1 base and J 1 base; nucleotides not matched to a gene: 11. Germline V CDR1 and CDR2: SGHVS, FQNEAQ. CDR3 length: 18 residues. Here the CDR3 reads CASSLETLAGVTSYEQYF. Here the CDR3 DNA reads TGTGCCAGCAGCTTAGAGACTTTAGCGGGAGTAACTTCCTACGAGCAGTACTTC.

The rearrangement joins TRBV30 to TRBJ2-5, with 7 bases matching TRBD1. V was pared by 3 bases and J by 2 bases, with 9 bases of the junction left unmatched. The V gene's germline CDR1 is GTSNPN and CDR2 SVGIG (reference sequence). CDR3 size: 15 residues. The CDR3 DNA follows: TGTGCCTGGAGCACGACAGGGAAACAACAAGAGACCCAGTACTTC. This sequence encodes CAWSTTGKQQETQYF.

This chain's CDR3 is CASTRTSGFSTDTQYF. The DNA of the CDR3 is TGTGCCAGCACTAGGACTAGCGGGTTCAGCACAGATACGCAGTATTTT. The genes are TRBV28 and TRBJ2-3, with 11 bases identical to TRBD2. The length of the CDR3 is 16 residues. Per the germline V gene, CDR1 is MDHEN and CDR2 is SYDVKM. The V segment lost 7 bases and the J segment 0 bases; nucleotides outside the gene matches: 6.